Listed below are T cell receptor beta chains from one sample, sequenced in a study of T-cell reconstitution after alpha-beta-depleted transplantation in children. One entry per CDR3 protein, called by TCRdb with MiXCR from the PCR reads. The sample has about 4,900 distinct CDR3 sequences; about 28% are singletons. Sequencing was performed on PBMCs, mostly from graft donor cells, taken 60 days after TCRalphabeta/CD19-depleted stem cell transplant. The receptors come from a male patient between 2 and 15 years old who had a stem cell transplant for acute lymphoblastic leukemia, so the T cells may come from the graft donor. CDR3s include the opening cysteine and the closing phenylalanine or tryptophan. D genes are given only for firm matches. A clone size is listed for some rows: how often the clone was seen (once, few, many), or a class if it is expanded.

clone size: many
CDR3 length: 14
V gene: TRBV7-9
J gene: TRBJ1-1
D gene: .
CDR3 DNA: TGTGCCAGCAGCTACAGGGCCATGAACACTGAAGCTTTCTTT
CDR3 protein: CASSYRAMNTEAFF

clone size: many
CDR3 length: 13
V gene: TRBV12-3/TRBV12-4
J gene: TRBJ2-2
D gene: .
CDR3 DNA: TGTGCCAGCAGTTTCGGGGCCACCGGGGAGCTGTTTTTT
CDR3 protein: CASSFGATGELFF

clone size: large
CDR3 length: 13
V gene: TRBV29-1
J gene: TRBJ2-5
D gene: .
CDR3 DNA: TGCAGCTCCCCCGGGCACTACCAAGAGACCCAGTACTTC
CDR3 protein: CSSPGHYQETQYF

clone size: medium-sized
CDR3 length: 12
V gene: TRBV5-1
J gene: TRBJ1-1
D gene: .
CDR3 DNA: TGCGCCAGCAGCTTGGCGCCCACTGAAGCTTTCTTT
CDR3 protein: CASSLAPTEAFF

clone size: many
CDR3 length: 11
V gene: TRBV3-1
J gene: TRBJ2-1
D gene: .
CDR3 DNA: TGTGCCAGCAGCCAAGCGAGCGAGCAGTTCTTC
CDR3 protein: CASSQASEQFF

clone size: many
CDR3 length: 15
V gene: TRBV30
J gene: TRBJ2-3
D gene: TRBD2
CDR3 DNA: TGTGCCTGGAGTGTTGGACTAGCGGGAACAGATACGCAGTATTTT
CDR3 protein: CAWSVGLAGTDTQYF

clone size: medium-sized
CDR3 length: 14
V gene: TRBV7-9
J gene: TRBJ1-2
D gene: TRBD1
CDR3 DNA: TGTGCCAGCAGCCCACCACAGGGGGCGAATGGCTACACCTTC
CDR3 protein: CASSPPQGANGYTF

clone size: once
CDR3 length: 20
V gene: TRBV5-1
J gene: TRBJ2-2
D gene: TRBD2
CDR3 DNA: TGCGCCAGCAGCTTGAGTGGCGGGGTCTCTAGCGGAAGTTACACCGGGGAGCTGTTTTTT
CDR3 protein: CASSLSGGVSSGSYTGELFF

clone size: many
CDR3 length: 16
V gene: TRBV10-1
J gene: TRBJ2-7
D gene: TRBD2
CDR3 DNA: TGCGCCAGCAGTGAGTCTCTAGCGGGAGAGTGGTACGAGCAGTACTTC
CDR3 protein: CASSESLAGEWYEQYF

clone size: .
CDR3 length: 16
V gene: TRBV29-1
J gene: TRBJ2-1
D gene: TRBD2
CDR3 DNA: TGCAGTCTACTGGGAGGACTAGCGGCCTCCTACAATGAGCAGTTCTTC
CDR3 protein: CSLLGGLAASYNEQFF

clone size: many
CDR3 length: 15
V gene: TRBV30
J gene: TRBJ1-6
D gene: .
CDR3 DNA: TGTGCCTGGACCCTAGGACGGGGAGCGCATTCACCCCTCCACTTT
CDR3 protein: CAWTLGRGAHSPLHF